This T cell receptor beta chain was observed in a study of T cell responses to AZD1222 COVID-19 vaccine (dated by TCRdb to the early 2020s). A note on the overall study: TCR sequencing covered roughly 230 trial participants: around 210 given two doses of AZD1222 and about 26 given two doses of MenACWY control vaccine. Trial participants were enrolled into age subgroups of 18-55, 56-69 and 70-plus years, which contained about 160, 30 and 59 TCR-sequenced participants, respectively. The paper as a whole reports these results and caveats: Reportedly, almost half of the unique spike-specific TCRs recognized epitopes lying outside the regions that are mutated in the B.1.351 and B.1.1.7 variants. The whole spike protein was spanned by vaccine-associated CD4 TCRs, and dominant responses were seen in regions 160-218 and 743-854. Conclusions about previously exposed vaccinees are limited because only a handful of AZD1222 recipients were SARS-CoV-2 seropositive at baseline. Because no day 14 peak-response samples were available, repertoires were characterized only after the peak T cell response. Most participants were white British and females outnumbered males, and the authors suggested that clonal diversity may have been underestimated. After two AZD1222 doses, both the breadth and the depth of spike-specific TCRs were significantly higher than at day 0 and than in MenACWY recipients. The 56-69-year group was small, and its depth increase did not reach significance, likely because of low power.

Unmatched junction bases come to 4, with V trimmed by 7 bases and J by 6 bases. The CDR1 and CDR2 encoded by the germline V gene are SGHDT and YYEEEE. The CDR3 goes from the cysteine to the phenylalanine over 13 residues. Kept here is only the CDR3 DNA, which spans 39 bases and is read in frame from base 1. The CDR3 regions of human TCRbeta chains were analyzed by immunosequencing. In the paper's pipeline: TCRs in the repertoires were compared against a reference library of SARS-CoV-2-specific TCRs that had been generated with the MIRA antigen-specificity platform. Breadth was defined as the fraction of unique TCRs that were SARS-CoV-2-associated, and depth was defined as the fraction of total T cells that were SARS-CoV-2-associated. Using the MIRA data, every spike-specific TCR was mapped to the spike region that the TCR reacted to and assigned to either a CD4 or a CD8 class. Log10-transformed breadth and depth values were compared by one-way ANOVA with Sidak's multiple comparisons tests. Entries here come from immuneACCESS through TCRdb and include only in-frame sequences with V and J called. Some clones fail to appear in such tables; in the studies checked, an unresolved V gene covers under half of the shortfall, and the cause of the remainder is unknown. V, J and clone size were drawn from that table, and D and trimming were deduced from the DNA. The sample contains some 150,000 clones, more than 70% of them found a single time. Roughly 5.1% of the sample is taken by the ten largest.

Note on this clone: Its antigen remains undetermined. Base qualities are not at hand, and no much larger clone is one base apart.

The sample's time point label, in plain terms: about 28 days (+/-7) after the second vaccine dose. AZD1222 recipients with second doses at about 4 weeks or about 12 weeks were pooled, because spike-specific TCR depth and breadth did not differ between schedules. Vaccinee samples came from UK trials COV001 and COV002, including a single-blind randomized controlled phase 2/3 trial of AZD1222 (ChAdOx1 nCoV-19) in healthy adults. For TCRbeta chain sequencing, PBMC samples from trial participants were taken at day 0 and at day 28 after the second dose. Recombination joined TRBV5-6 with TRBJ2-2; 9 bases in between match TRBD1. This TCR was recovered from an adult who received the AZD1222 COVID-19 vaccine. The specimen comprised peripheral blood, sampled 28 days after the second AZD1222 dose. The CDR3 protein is CASFGQGPGELFF. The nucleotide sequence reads TGTGCCAGCTTCGGACAGGGGCCCGGGGAGCTGTTTTTT.